These T cell receptor beta chains were read from a single sample in a study of response to subunit inactivated influenza vaccine. TCRdb fed the RT-PCR reads into MiXCR, producing one record per CDR3 protein. This repertoire shows about 520,000 distinct CDR3 sequences, approximately 7.2% found once; its top ten account for around 13%. Sequencing was performed on PBMCs from blood, taken less than 25 months after vaccination. These receptors all stem from a man between 50 and 75 years old who received an inactivated influenza vaccine. The CDR3 runs from the conserved cysteine through the conserved F or W. The order of the fields is CDR3 protein, CDR3 DNA, clone size, J gene, V gene, D gene. The D gene is left open where the match is weak. A clone size is listed for some rows: how often the clone was seen (once, few, many), or a class if it is expanded.

cdr3_aa: CASSPAARTYNEQFF; cdr3_nt: TGTGCCAGCTCACCAGCGGCCAGGACCTACAATGAGCAGTTCTTC; clone_size: NA; j_call: TRBJ2-1; v_call: TRBV18; d_call: NA
cdr3_aa: CASSFHRGRNEKLFF; cdr3_nt: TGTGCCAGCAGTTTTCATCGTGGGCGAAATGAAAAACTGTTTTTT; clone_size: few; j_call: TRBJ1-4; v_call: TRBV12-3/TRBV12-4; d_call: NA
cdr3_aa: CASSLDRGITYEQYF; cdr3_nt: TGTGCCAGCAGCTTAGACAGGGGCATCACCTACGAGCAGTACTTC; clone_size: NA; j_call: TRBJ2-7; v_call: TRBV7-2; d_call: TRBD1
cdr3_aa: CASSLTWGSENIQYF; cdr3_nt: TGTGCCAGCAGCTTAACGTGGGGATCCGAAAACATTCAGTACTTC; clone_size: few; j_call: TRBJ2-4; v_call: TRBV7-3; d_call: NA
cdr3_aa: CASSYSRGPQETQYF; cdr3_nt: TGTGCCAGCAGTTACTCGAGGGGGCCTCAAGAGACCCAGTACTTC; clone_size: few; j_call: TRBJ2-5; v_call: TRBV6-5; d_call: TRBD1
cdr3_aa: CASSLSWGVNEQFF; cdr3_nt: TGTGCCAGCAGCCTTTCGTGGGGGGTTAATGAGCAGTTCTTC; clone_size: NA; j_call: TRBJ2-1; v_call: TRBV5-5; d_call: NA
cdr3_aa: CAISEALAGALQETQYF; cdr3_nt: TGTGCCATCAGTGAGGCCCTAGCGGGGGCCCTCCAAGAGACCCAGTACTTC; clone_size: few; j_call: TRBJ2-5; v_call: TRBV10-3; d_call: TRBD2
cdr3_aa: CASSSGPGLNSNQPQHF; cdr3_nt: TGTGCCAGCAGCTCGGGCCCGGGGCTTAATAGCAATCAGCCCCAGCATTTT; clone_size: few; j_call: TRBJ1-5; v_call: TRBV6-1; d_call: NA
cdr3_aa: CSARHRERAGGGSYEQYF; cdr3_nt: TGCAGTGCTAGGCACAGGGAGAGAGCGGGAGGAGGGTCCTACGAGCAGTACTTC; clone_size: few; j_call: TRBJ2-7; v_call: TRBV20-1; d_call: TRBD2
cdr3_aa: CASSLTFTGNEKLFF; cdr3_nt: TGCGCCAGCAGCTTGACCTTTACAGGGAATGAAAAACTGTTTTTT; clone_size: many; j_call: TRBJ1-4; v_call: TRBV5-1; d_call: NA